Shown below are 12 T cell receptor beta chains from a single sample sequenced in a study of T cell changes during pregnancy in multiple sclerosis. Sequencing used immunoSEQ multiplex PCR; TCRdb keeps in-frame clones, though not all of them. The sample shows 100,000 or so clones, 90% to 95% of them seen only once. The sample consisted of peripheral blood, taken before pregnancy. Every receptor here comes from a female donor with multiple sclerosis, enrolled in a pregnancy study.

This clone was recorded once. The chain couples TRBV9 to TRBJ1-2, with D possibly TRBD1 on 6 matching bases. The CDR3 length is 17 residues. Between the trimmed V and J ends, which lost 3 bases and 5 bases, there was a span of 23 bases. The germline V gene encodes CDR1 SGDLS and CDR2 YYNGEE. The CDR3 sequence: CASSAEDSREAQYGYTF. Here the CDR3 DNA reads TGTGCCAGCAGCGCAGAGGACAGCCGAGAGGCTCAGTATGGCTACACCTTC.

The chain has TRBV19 and TRBJ2-7, with 7 bases fitting TRBD1. Germline lookup yields CDR1 LNHDA and CDR2 SQIVND (reference sequence). Trimming removed 2 bases from V and 2 bases from J; junction bases left unmatched: 0. The CDR3 contains 13 residues. CDR3 residues: CASSIQGAYEQYF. The CDR3 coding sequence is TGTGCCAGTAGTATACAGGGGGCCTACGAGCAGTACTTC.

The chain joins TRBV6-5 to TRBJ1-3, with 10 bases aligning to TRBD1. This CDR3 contains 13 residues. Per the germline V gene, CDR1 is MNHEY and CDR2 is SVGAGI. V shed 10 bases, J shed 4 bases, and the junction held 4 bases outside the gene matches. DNA for the CDR3: TGTGCCAAGCGGGGACAGGGGGGAAACACCATATATTTT. Protein product: CAKRGQGGNTIYF.

The chain links TRBV4-1 to TRBJ1-5, with D hard to call. This CDR3 has 18 residues. Germline CDR1 and CDR2: MGHRA and YSYEKL. Trimming took off 0 bases at V and 0 bases at J, with 15 bases between the two ends. The CDR3 loop reads CASSQESTRAFSNQPQHF. For the CDR3, the DNA is TGCGCCAGCAGCCAAGAGTCGACGAGGGCCTTTAGCAATCAGCCCCAGCATTTT.

V is TRBV5-1 and J is TRBJ2-7; tentatively, D is TRBD2 (6 bases). This CDR3 has 15 amino acids. V was trimmed by 5 bases and J by 4 bases, leaving 19 bases between them. The V gene's germline CDR1 is SGHRS and CDR2 YFSETQ. The CDR3 DNA sequence: TGCGCCAGCAGGCTGAACACCGGGACTCATTACGAGCAGTACTTC. Translation: CASRLNTGTHYEQYF.

In nucleotides, the CDR3 is TGTGCCAGTAGTCTGACGACAGGGTGGCACACTGAAGCTTTCTTT. This encodes CASSLTTGWHTEAFF. The chain uses TRBV19 and TRBJ1-1, with 7 positions matching TRBD1. The CDR3 has 15 residues. Germline V gives CDR1 LNHDA, CDR2 SQIVND (reference sequence). V shed 5 bases and J 3 bases; nucleotides not matched to a gene: 9.

V usage is TRBV2 and J usage is TRBJ2-1; 9 nucleotides line up with TRBD2. The CDR3 sequence is 17 residues long. V shed 1 base and J 6 bases; nucleotides not matched to a gene: 10. CDR1 is SNHLY and CDR2 is FYNNEI in the germline V gene. Written as DNA, the CDR3 is TGTGCCAGCAGTGAAGGAGCGGGAGGATGGGTACCCAATGAGCAGTTCTTC. This translates into CASSEGAGGWVPNEQFF. Combining the CDR3 with reference TRBV2 and TRBJ2-1 gives the whole variable domain EPEVTQTPSHQVTQMGQEVILRCVPISNHLYFYWYRQILGQKVEFLVSFYNNEISEKSEIFDDQFSVERPDGSNFTLKIRSTKLEDSAMYFCASSEGAGGWVPNEQFFGPGTRLTVL.

This clone was observed once. The chain has TRBV5-6 and TRBJ1-2; TRBD1 matches 7 bases. The ends lost 3 bases at V and 10 bases at J; junction bases unmatched: 15. This CDR3 region has 15 residues. The V gene's germline CDR1 is SGHDT and CDR2 YYEEEE. CDR3 bases: TGTGCCAGCAGCTCCTACGGGCAGGGGGTGTTCTCCTACACCTTC. This codes for CASSSYGQGVFSYTF. The full variable domain, with the rest looked up from reference TRBV5-6 and TRBJ1-2, is DAGVTQSPTHLIKTRGQQVTLRCSPKSGHDTVSWYQQALGQGPQFIFQYYEEEERQRGNFPDRFSGHQFPNYSSELNVNALLLGDSALYLCASSSYGQGVFSYTFGSGTRLTVV.

The chain recombines TRBV4-2 with TRBJ1-2; no clear D gene. V lost 4 bases and J lost 2, with 20 bases in between. The CDR3 loop spans 17 amino acids. Per germline, CDR1 LGHNA and CDR2 YNFKEQ. Here the CDR3 reads CASSLQPTAAGNYGYTF. The CDR3 nucleotides read TGTGCCAGCAGCCTCCAACCAACGGCGGCGGGCAACTATGGCTACACCTTC.

This chain uses TRBV16 with TRBJ2-7; the D is unclear. The CDR3 has 15 amino acids. Germline-derived CDR1 and CDR2 are KGHSY and FQNENV. The V gene lost 1 base and the J gene lost 3 bases, with 13 bases spanning the gap. The CDR3 nucleotides read TGTGCCAGCAGCCAATTGGTGGGCAGAGTCTACGAGCAGTACTTC. It is translated as CASSQLVGRVYEQYF.

The rearrangement uses TRBV2 and TRBJ2-3, with D possibly TRBD2 on 5 matching bases. The V gene's germline CDR1 is SNHLY and CDR2 FYNNEI. The CDR3 runs to 17 residues. Trimming left V 6 bases short and J 2 bases short, with 21 bases between. CDR3 region: CASSESEGGTSTDTQYF. CDR3 nucleotide sequence: TGTGCCAGCAGCGAATCCGAGGGCGGTACTTCCACAGATACGCAGTATTTT. Full variable domain (outside the CDR3, taken from reference TRBV2 and TRBJ2-3): EPEVTQTPSHQVTQMGQEVILRCVPISNHLYFYWYRQILGQKVEFLVSFYNNEISEKSEIFDDQFSVERPDGSNFTLKIRSTKLEDSAMYFCASSESEGGTSTDTQYFGPGTRLTVL.

This sequence joins TRBV29-1 and TRBJ2-1, with 11 bases matching TRBD2. V lost 4 bases to trimming and J lost 10 bases; unmatched junction nucleotides: 12. This CDR3 has 15 residues. In germline, CDR1 is SQVTM, CDR2 ANQGSEA. This chain's CDR3 is CSVGWVGTSGTEQFF. The CDR3 coding sequence is TGCAGCGTTGGGTGGGTAGGGACTAGCGGTACGGAGCAGTTCTTC.